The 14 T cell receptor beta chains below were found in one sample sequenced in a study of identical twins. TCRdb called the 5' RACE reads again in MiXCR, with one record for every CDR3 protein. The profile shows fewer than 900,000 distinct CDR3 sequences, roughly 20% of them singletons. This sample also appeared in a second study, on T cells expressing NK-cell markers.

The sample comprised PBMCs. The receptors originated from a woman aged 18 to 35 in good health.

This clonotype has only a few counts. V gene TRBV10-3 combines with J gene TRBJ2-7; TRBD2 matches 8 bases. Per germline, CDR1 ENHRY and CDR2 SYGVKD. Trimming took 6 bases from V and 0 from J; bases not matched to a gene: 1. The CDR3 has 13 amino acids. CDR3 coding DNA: TGTGCCATCAGGGGGACTAGCTCCTACGAGCAGTACTTC. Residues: CAIRGTSSYEQYF.

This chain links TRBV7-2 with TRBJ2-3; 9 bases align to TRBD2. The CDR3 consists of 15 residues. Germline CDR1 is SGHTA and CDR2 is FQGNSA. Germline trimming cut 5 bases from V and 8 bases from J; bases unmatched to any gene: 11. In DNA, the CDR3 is TGTGCCAGCAGCCCCCTGGGTCTAGCGGGAAGTACGCAGTATTTT. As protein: CASSPLGLAGSTQYF.

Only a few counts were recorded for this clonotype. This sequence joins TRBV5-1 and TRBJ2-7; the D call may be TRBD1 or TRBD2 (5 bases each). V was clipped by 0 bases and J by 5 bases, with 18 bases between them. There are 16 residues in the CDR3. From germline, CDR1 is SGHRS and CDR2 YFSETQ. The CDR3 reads CASSLGKPAGTHEQYF. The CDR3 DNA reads TGCGCCAGCAGCTTGGGAAAACCGGCAGGGACCCACGAGCAGTACTTC.

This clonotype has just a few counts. CDR3 region: CASSLSGQGGRETQYF. The DNA for the CDR3 is TGTGCCAGCAGTTTGTCCGGACAGGGGGGCCGAGAGACCCAGTACTTC. The V and J genes are TRBV12-3 or TRBV12-4 and TRBJ2-5; 10 bases are a match to TRBD1. Trimming at V came to 3 bases and at J to 4 bases, leaving 8 bases not matched to a gene. The CDR3 loop spans 16 amino acids.

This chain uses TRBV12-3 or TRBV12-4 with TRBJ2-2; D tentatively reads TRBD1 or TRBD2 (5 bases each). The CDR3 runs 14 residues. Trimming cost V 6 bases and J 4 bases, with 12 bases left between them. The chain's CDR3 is CASSYWDATGELFF. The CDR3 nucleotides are TGTGCCAGCAGCTACTGGGACGCCACCGGGGAGCTGTTTTTT.

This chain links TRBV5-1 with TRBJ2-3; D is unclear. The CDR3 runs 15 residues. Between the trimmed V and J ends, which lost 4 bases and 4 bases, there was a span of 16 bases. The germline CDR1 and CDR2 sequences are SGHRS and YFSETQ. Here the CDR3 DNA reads TGCGCCAGCAGCCCGGTAGGTCAAATGGCAGATACGCAGTATTTT. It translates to CASSPVGQMADTQYF.

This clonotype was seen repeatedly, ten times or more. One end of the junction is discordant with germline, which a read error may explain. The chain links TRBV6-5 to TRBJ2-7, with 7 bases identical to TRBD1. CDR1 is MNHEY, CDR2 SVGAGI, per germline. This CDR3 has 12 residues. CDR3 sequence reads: CASSRTGYEQYF. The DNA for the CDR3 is TGCGCCAGCAGCCGGACAGGCTACGAGCAGTACTTC.

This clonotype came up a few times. CDR3 residues: CASSPTSNGYTGELFF. The CDR3, as DNA: TGTGCCAGCAGTCCAACTAGTAATGGGTACACCGGGGAGCTGTTTTTT. The chain combines TRBV27 with TRBJ2-2; TRBD2 might be the D (5 bases). This CDR3 is built from 16 residues. Germline V gives CDR1 MNHEY, CDR2 SMNVEV (reference sequence). V was trimmed by 5 bases and J by 3 bases, leaving 16 bases between them.

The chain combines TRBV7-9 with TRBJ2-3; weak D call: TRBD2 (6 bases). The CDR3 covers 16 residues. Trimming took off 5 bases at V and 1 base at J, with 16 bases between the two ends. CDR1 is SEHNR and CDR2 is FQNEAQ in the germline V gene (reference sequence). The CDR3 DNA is TGTGCCAGCAGCATTCGAACAGGCGGGGGCACAGATACGCAGTATTTT. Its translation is CASSIRTGGGTDTQYF.

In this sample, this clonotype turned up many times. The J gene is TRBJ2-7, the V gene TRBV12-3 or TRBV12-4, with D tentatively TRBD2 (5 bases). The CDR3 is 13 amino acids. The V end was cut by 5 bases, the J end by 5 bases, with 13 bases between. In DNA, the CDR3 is TGTGCCAGCAGTCCCTCGGGGTTCAACGAGCAGTACTTC. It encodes CASSPSGFNEQYF.

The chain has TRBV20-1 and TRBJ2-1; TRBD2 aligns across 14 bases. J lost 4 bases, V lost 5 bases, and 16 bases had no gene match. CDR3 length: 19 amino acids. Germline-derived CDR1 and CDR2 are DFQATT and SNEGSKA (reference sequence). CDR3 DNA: TGCAGTGCTCCAAACCTCGGACTAGCGGGAGGAAACGTTTACAATGAGCAGTTCTTC. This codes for CSAPNLGLAGGNVYNEQFF.

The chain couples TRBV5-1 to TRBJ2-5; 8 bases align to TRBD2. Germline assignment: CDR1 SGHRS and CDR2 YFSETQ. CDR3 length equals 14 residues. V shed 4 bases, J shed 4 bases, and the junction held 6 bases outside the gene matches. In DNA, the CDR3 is TGCGCCAGCAGCCCTGAGAGCGGGGGAGAGACCCAGTACTTC. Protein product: CASSPESGGETQYF.

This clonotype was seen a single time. The CDR3 loop is CASSLYGTSGTSYEQYF. The CDR3 DNA follows: TGTGCCAGCAGCTTATATGGGACTAGCGGGACCTCCTACGAGCAGTACTTC. The chain is built from TRBV7-2 and TRBJ2-7; 13 nucleotides match TRBD2. The germline V gene has CDR1 SGHTA and CDR2 FQGNSA. Trimming cost V 2 bases and J 0 bases; bases outside gene matches: 4. The CDR3 is made up of 17 amino acids.

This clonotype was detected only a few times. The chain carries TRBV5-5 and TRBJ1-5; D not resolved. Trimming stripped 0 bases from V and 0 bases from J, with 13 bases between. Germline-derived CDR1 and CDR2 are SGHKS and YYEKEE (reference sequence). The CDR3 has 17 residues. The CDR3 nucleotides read TGTGCCAGCAGCTTGGGATTACGGGGATTTAGCAATCAGCCCCAGCATTTT. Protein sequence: CASSLGLRGFSNQPQHF.